This TCR beta chain was identified during a study of blood T cell repertoires in COVID-19. The V gene's germline CDR1 is LGHDT and CDR2 YNNKEL (reference sequence). The CDR3 runs to 14 residues. The V end lost 0 bases, the J end lost 8 bases, and 13 bases lay between the germline ends. Clones were sequenced by immunoSEQ multiplex PCR, and TCRdb holds only the in-frame ones, with some missing. This table has fewer than 350,000 clones, about nine tenths appearing once. Material for sequencing was peripheral blood. The receptor's source is a woman younger than 45 with COVID-19, enrolled during active disease. The chain couples TRBV3-1 (or the pseudogene TRBV3-2) to TRBJ1-2; D might be TRBD1 (5 bases). The CDR3 is CASSQEAREGGYTF. Here the CDR3 DNA reads TGTGCCAGCAGCCAAGAGGCCAGGGAGGGCGGCTACACCTTC.